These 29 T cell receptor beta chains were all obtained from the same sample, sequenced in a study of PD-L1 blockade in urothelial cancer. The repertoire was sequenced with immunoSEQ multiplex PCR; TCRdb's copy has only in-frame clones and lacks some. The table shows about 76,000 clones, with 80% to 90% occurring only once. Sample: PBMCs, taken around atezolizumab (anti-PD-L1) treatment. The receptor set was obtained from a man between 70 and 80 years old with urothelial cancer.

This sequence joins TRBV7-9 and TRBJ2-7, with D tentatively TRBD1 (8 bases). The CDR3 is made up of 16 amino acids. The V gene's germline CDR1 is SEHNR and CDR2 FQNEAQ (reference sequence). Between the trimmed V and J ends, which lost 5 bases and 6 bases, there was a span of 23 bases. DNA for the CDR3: TGTGCCAGCAGCACCGGACAGGGAGGTGGCGGGGGCGAGCAGTACTTC. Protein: CASSTGQGGGGGEQYF.

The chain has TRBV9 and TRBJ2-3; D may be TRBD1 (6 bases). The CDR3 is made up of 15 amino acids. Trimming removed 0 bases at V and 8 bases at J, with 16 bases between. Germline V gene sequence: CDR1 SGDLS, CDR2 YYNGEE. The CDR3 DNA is TGTGCCAGCAGCGTAGGGGCGGTAGGGGGTGGTACGCAGTATTTT. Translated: CASSVGAVGGGTQYF.

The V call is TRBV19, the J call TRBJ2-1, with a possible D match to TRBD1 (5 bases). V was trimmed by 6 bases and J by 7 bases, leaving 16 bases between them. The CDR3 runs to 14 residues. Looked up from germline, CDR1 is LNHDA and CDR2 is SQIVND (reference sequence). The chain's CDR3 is CASRSQGYGNEQFF. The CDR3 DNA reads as TGTGCCAGTAGGAGTCAGGGTTATGGGAATGAGCAGTTCTTC.

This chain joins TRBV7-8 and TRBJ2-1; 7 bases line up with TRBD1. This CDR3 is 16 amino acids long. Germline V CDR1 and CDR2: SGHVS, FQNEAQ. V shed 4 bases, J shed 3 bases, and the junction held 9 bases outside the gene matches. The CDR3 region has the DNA TGTGCCAGCAGCTACTACCCCGGACAGGTCTACAATGAGCAGTTCTTC. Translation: CASSYYPGQVYNEQFF.

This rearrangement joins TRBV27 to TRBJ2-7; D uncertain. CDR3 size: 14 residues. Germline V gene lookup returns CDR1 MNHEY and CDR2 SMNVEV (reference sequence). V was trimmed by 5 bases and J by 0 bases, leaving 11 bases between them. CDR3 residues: CASSVSAGSYEQYF. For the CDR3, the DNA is TGTGCCAGCAGTGTCAGCGCCGGCTCCTACGAGCAGTACTTC.

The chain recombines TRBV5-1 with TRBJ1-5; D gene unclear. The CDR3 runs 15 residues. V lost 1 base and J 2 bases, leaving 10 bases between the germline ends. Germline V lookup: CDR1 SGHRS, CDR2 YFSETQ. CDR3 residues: CASSLRRWGNQPQHF. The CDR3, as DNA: TGCGCCAGCAGCTTGAGGAGGTGGGGCAATCAGCCCCAGCATTTT.

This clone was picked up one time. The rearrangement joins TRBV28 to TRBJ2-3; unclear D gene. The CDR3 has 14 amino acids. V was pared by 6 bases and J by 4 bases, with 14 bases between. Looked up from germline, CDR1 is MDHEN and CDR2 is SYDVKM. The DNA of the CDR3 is TGTGCCAGCAGCAAGGCAGGTTCGGCAGATACGCAGTATTTT. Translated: CASSKAGSADTQYF.

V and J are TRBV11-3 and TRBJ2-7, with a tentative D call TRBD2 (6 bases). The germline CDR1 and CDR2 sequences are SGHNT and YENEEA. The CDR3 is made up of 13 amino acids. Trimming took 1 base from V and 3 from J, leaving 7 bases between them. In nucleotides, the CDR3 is TGTGCCAGCAGCTTAGGGGGGGACTACGAGCAGTACTTC. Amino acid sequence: CASSLGGDYEQYF.

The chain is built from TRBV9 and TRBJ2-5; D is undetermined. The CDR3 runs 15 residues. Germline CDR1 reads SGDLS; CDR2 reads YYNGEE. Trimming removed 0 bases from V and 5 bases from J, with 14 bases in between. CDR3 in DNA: TGTGCCAGCAGCGTAGACCACGCGGTAATGGAGACCCAGTACTTC. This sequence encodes CASSVDHAVMETQYF.

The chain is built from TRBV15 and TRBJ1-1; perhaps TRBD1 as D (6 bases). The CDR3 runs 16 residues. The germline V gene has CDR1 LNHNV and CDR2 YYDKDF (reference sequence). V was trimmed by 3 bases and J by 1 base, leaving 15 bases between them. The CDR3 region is CATSRGNTGTNTEAFF. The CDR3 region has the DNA TGTGCCACCAGCAGGGGAAATACAGGGACGAACACTGAAGCTTTCTTT.

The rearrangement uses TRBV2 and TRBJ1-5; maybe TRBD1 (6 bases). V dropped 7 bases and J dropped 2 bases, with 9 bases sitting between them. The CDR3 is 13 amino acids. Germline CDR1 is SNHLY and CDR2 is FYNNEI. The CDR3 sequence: CASTGAGNQPQHF. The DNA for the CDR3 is TGTGCCAGCACAGGGGCAGGCAATCAGCCCCAGCATTTT. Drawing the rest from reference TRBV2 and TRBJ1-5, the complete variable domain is EPEVTQTPSHQVTQMGQEVILRCVPISNHLYFYWYRQILGQKVEFLVSFYNNEISEKSEIFDDQFSVERPDGSNFTLKIRSTKLEDSAMYFCASTGAGNQPQHFGDGTRLSIL.

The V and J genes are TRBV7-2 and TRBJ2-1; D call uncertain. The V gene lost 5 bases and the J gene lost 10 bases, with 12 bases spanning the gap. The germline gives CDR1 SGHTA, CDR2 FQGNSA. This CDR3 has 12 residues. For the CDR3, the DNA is TGTGCCAGCAGCGCCACTTTAGTGGAGCAGTTCTTC. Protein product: CASSATLVEQFF.

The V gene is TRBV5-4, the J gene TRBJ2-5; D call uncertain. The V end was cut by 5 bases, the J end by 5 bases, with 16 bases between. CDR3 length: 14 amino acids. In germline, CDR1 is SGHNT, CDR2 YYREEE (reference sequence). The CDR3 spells CASSGSGRAETQYF. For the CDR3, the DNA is TGTGCCAGCAGTGGTTCTGGGCGCGCGGAGACCCAGTACTTC. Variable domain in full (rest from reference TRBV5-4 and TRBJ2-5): ETGVTQSPTHLIKTRGQQVTLRCSSQSGHNTVSWYQQALGQGPQFIFQYYREEENGRGNFPPRFSGLQFPNYSSELNVNALELDDSALYLCASSGSGRAETQYFGPGTRLLVL.

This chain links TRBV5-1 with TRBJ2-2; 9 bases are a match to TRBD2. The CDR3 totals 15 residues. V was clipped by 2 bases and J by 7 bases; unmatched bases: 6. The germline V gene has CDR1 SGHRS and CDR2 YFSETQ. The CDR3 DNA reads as TGCGCCAGCAGCTTTAGCGGGAGAGAGGTCGGGGAGCTGTTTTTT. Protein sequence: CASSFSGREVGELFF.

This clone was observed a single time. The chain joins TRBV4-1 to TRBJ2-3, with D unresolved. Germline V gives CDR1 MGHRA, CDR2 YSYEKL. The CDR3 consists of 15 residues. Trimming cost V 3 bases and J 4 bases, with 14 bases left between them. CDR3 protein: CASSHRVSSSDTQYF. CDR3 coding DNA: TGCGCCAGCAGCCATCGAGTCTCATCATCAGATACGCAGTATTTT.

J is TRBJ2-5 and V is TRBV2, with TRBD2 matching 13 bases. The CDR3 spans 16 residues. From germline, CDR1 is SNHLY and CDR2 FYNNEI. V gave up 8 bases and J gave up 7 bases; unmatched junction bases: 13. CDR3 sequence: CASRSPGLAGRGTQYF. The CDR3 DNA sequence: TGTGCCAGCCGGTCGCCGGGACTAGCGGGAAGAGGGACCCAGTACTTC.

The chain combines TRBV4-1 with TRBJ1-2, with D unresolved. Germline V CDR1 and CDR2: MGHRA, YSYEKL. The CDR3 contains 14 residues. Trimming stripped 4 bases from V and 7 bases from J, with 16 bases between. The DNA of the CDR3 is TGCGCCAGCAGCCTACTGGCTAGTTTTGGTGGCTACACCTTC. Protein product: CASSLLASFGGYTF.

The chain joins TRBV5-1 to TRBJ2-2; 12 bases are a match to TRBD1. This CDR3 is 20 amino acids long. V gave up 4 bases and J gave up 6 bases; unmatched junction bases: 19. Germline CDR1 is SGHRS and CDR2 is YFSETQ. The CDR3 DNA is TGCGCCAGCAGCGACACCGGGACAGGGGGCGCAAGGGGAGGTTCCGGGGAGCTGTTTTTT. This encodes CASSDTGTGGARGGSGELFF.

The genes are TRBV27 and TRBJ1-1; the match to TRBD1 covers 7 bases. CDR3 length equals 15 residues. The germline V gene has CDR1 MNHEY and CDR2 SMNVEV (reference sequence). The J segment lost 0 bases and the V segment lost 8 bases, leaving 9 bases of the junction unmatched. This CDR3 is CASRNSGQVNTEAFF. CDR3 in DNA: TGTGCCAGCCGAAACTCCGGACAGGTGAACACTGAAGCTTTCTTT.

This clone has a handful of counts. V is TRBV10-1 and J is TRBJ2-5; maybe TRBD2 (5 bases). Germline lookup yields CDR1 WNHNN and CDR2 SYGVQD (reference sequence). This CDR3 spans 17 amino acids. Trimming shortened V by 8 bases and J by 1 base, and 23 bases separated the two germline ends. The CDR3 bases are TGCGCCAGCGAGCCCCTCCTACGAGGGCGAGGCCAAGAGACCCAGTACTTC. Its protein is CASEPLLRGRGQETQYF.

The DNA for the CDR3 is TGTGCCAGCAAGACTAGCGGGAGATACGAGCAGTACTTC. It yields the protein CASKTSGRYEQYF. This sequence joins TRBV28 and TRBJ2-7; 12 bases match TRBD2. Germline trimming cut 7 bases from V and 4 bases from J; bases unmatched to any gene: 2. The germline CDR1 and CDR2 sequences are MDHEN and SYDVKM. This CDR3 contains 13 residues.

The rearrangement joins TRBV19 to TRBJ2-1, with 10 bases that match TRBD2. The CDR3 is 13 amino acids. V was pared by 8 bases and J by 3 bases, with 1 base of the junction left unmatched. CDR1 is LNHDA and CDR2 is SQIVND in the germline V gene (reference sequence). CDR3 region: CASRLAGYNEQFF. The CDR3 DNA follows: TGTGCCAGTCGACTAGCGGGCTACAATGAGCAGTTCTTC.

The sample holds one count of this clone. This chain's CDR3 is CASSPQVTKNTGELFF. In DNA form, the CDR3 reads TGTGCCAGCAGTCCTCAGGTAACCAAAAACACCGGGGAGCTGTTTTTT. The rearrangement uses TRBV21-1 and TRBJ2-2; the D call TRBD1 from the table was never checked on the DNA. TRBV21-1 is noted as a pseudogene. The CDR3 is 16 residues long.

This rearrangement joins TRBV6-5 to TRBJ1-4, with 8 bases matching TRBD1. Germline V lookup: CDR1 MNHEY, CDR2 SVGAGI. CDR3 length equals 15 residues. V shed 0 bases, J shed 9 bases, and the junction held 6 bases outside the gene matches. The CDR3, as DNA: TGTGCCAGCAGTTACTCTTCGCAGGGGGCTCAAAAACTGTTTTTT. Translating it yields CASSYSSQGAQKLFF.

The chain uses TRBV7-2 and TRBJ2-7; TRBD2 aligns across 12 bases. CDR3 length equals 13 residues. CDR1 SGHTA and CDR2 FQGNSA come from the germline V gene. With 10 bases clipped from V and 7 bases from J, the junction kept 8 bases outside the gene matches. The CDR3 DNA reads TGTGCCACCAGACTAGCGGGAGTGATGGAGCAGTACTTC. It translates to CATRLAGVMEQYF.

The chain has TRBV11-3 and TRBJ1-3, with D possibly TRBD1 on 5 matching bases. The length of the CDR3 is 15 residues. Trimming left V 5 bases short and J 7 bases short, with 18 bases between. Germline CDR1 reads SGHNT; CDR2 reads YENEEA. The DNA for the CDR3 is TGTGCCAGCAGCGGAGCTTACGACCAGGGCAACACCATATATTTT. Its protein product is CASSGAYDQGNTIYF.

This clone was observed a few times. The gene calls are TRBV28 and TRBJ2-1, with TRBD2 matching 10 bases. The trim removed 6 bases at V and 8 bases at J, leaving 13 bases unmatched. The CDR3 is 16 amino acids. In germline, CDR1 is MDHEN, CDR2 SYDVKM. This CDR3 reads CASRDLAGVLMDEQFF. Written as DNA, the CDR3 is TGTGCCAGCAGAGACCTAGCGGGAGTTCTCATGGATGAGCAGTTCTTC.

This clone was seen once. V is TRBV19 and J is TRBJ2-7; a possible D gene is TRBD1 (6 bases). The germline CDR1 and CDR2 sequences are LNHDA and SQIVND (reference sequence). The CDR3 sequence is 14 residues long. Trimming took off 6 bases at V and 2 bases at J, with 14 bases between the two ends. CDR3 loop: CASSRDYRAYEQYF. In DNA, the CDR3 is TGTGCCAGTAGCCGCGATTACAGGGCCTACGAGCAGTACTTC.

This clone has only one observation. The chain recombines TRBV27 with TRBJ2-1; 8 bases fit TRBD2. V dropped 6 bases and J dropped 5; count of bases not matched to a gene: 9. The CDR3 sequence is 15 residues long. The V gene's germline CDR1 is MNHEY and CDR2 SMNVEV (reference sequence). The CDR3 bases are TGTGCCAGCAGCATAGCGGGAATGTCTAACAATGAGCAGTTCTTC. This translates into CASSIAGMSNNEQFF.